This record covers a single T cell receptor (beta chain). Its target is not known. These data are taken from a study of T cells expressing NK-cell markers. General study findings and limits: The leading position in the CD3+CD56-NKG2C+ fraction of a few donors also went to these clonotypes. What remained unclear was the HCMV specificity of expanded NKG2C+ T cell clones.

Scientists made TCR beta cDNA using 5'RACE template switching with UMIs. TCRdb re-called the 5' RACE reads; every CDR3 protein appears as one record, without DNA. This sample carries a few hundred thousand distinct CDR3 sequences, with roughly 5.2% going to the ten biggest clones. This CDR3 has 14 amino acids. Germline loops: CDR1 DFQATT, CDR2 SNEGSKA (reference sequence). The material sequenced was blood T cells: a sorted CD56 or NKG2C T cell subset, CD4+ or CD8+ T cells, or bulk PBMC T cells (not recorded which). V usage is TRBV20-1 and J usage is TRBJ2-7; TCRdb returns TRBD1, unconfirmable since there is no DNA. The clonotype originates from a man aged 18-75 years in good health. The CDR3 sequence is CSARQGRIAYEQYF.